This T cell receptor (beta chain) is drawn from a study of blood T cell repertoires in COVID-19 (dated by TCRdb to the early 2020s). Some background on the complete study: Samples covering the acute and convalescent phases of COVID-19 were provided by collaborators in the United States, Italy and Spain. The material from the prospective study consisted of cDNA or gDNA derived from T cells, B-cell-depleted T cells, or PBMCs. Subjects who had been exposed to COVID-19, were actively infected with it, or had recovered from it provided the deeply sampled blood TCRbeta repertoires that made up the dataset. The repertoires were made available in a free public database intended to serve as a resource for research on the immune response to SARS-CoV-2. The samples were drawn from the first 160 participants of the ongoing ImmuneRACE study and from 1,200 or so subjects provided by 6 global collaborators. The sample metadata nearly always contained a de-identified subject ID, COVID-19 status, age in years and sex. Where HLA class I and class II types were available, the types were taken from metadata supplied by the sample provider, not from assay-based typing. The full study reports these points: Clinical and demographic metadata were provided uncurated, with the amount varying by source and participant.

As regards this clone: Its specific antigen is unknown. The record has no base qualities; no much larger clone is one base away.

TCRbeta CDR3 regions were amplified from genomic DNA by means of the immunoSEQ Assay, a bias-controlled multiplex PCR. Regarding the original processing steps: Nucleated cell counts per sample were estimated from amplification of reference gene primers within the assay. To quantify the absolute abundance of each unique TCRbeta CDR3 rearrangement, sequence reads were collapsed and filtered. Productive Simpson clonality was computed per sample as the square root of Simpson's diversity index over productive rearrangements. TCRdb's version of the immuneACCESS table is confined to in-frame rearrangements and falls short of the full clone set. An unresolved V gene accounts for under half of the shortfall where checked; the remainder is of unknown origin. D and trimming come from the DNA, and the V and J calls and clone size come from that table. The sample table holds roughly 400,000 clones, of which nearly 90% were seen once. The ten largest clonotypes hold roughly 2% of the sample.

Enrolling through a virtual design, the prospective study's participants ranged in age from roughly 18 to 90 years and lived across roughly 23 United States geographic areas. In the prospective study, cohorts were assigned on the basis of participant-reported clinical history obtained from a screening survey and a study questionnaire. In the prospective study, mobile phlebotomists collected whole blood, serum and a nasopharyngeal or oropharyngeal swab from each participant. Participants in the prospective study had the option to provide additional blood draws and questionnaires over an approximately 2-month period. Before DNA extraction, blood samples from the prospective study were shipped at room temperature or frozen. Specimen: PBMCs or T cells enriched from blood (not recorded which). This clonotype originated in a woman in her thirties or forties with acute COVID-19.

The nucleotide sequence is given as TGTGCCAGCAGCTACAGGGTCGCCAATCAGCCCCAGCATTTT. This sequence encodes CASSYRVANQPQHF. The chain is encoded by TRBV5-5 joined to TRBJ1-5; TRBD1 could be the D gene, as 6 bases match. V drops 3 bases and J drops 3 bases, leaving 10 bases in between. There are 14 amino acids in the CDR3, from cysteine to phenylalanine inclusive. The kept DNA is CDR3 alone, 42 bases in frame from the first base. CDR1 SGHKS and CDR2 YYEKEE are derived from the germline V gene (reference sequence).